The next 3 T cell receptor beta chains were all read from a single sample in a study of T cell responses to AZD1222 COVID-19 vaccine. Sequencing was performed with immunoSEQ multiplex PCR; in TCRdb, only in-frame clones are kept and a portion is missing. The table includes 77,000 or so clones, about 91% detected once. Sequenced here: peripheral blood, sampled on day 0 of MenACWY control vaccination. These receptor sequences come from an adult in good health.

This CDR3 is CASSYGGLRGYTF. CDR3 bases: TGTGCCAGCAGTTACGGGGGACTCCGTGGCTACACCTTC. The rearrangement joins TRBV6-5 to TRBJ1-2, with D possibly being TRBD1 (5 bases). Germline V lookup: CDR1 MNHEY, CDR2 SVGAGI. The V and J ends lost 2 bases and 7 bases respectively, with 11 bases between them. The CDR3 covers 13 residues.

V gene TRBV7-2 combines with J gene TRBJ2-7; no clear D gene. Germline V gene data show CDR1 as SGHTA and CDR2 as FQGNSA. The CDR3 has 13 amino acids. V shed 1 base and J shed 2 bases, with 6 bases lying between them. Here the CDR3 reads CASSLGSTYEQYF. CDR3 nucleotides: TGTGCCAGCAGCTTAGGTTCTACCTACGAGCAGTACTTC.

This clone was observed a single time. The rearrangement uses TRBV19 and TRBJ1-1; D unclear. The V end lost 3 bases, the J end lost 1 base, and 6 bases lay between the germline ends. This CDR3 contains 13 residues. Germline CDR1 and CDR2: LNHDA and SQIVND (reference sequence). The CDR3 reads CASSMTGNTEAFF. In DNA, the CDR3 is TGTGCCAGTAGTATGACGGGGAACACTGAAGCTTTCTTT. Based on the CDR3 plus reference TRBV19 and TRBJ1-1, the full variable domain is DGGITQSPKYLFRKEGQNVTLSCEQNLNHDAMYWYRQDPGQGLRLIYYSQIVNDFQKGDIAEGYSVSREKKESFPLTVTSAQKNPTAFYLCASSMTGNTEAFFGQGTRLTVV.